This entry concerns a single T cell receptor beta chain. No antigen is known for it. Per germline, CDR1 ENHRY and CDR2 SYGVKD. The CDR3 loop spans 13 amino acids. The sample is drawn from a study of CD8 T cells in ankylosing spondylitis. Study-level findings and limits: In ankylosing spondylitis blood, a motif of about 8 highly homologous TCR beta variants appeared characteristic.

TCRdb passed the 5' RACE reads through MiXCR, listing each CDR3 protein once. The sample comprises 650,000 to 800,000 distinct CDR3 sequences, over 15% of which are singletons, and under 20% rests with the top ten. The sequence was collected from a male donor with ankylosing spondylitis. The rearrangement joins TRBV10-3 to TRBJ1-5; 7 nucleotides align to TRBD1. Input material: blood, either unsorted or a sorted T cell fraction (not recorded which). CDR3 in DNA: TGTGATCGAGCGGCAGGGGGGAATCAGCCCCAGCATTTT. This translates into CDRAAGGNQPQHF.